This TCR beta chain was captured in a study of radiotherapy plus CTLA-4 blockade in lung cancer. Whole-study findings and limits: It was early blood T cell clone dynamics, with interferon-beta, that reportedly best predicted response.

Trimming removed 6 bases from V and 5 bases from J, with 16 bases in between. CDR1 and CDR2 (germline): MDHEN, SYDVKM. CDR3 length: 14 amino acids. Produced via immunoSEQ multiplex PCR; TCRdb's table is partial and in-frame only. The table shows about 25,000 clones, with about three quarters occurring only once. Chemo-refractory metastatic non-small-cell lung cancer patients received focal radiation with ipilimumab CTLA-4 blockade. Regarding this clone: Its target is not known.

The sequences come from peripheral blood, collected from a patient treated with radiotherapy plus ipilimumab. The rearrangement links TRBV28 to TRBJ2-5, with D possibly called TRBD1 or TRBD2 (6 bases each). The TCR originated in a human donor with non-small cell lung cancer who had stable disease on radiotherapy plus ipilimumab. The CDR3, as DNA: TGTGCCAGCAGGAACCAAGGGGGGTTGGAGACCCAGTACTTC. Protein product: CASRNQGGLETQYF.